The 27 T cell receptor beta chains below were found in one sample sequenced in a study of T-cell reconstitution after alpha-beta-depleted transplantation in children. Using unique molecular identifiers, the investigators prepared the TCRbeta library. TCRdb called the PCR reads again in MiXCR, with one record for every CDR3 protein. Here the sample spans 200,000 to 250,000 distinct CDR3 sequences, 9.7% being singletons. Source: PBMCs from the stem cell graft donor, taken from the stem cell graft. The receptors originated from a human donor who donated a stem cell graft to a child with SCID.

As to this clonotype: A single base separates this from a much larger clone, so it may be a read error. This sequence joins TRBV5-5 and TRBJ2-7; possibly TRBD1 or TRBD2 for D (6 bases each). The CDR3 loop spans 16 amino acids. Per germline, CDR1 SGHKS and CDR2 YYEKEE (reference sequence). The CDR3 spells CAGSPGAGRRTYEQYF. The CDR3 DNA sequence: TGTGCCGGCAGCCCGGGGGCGGGACGCAGAACCTACGAGCAGTACTTC.

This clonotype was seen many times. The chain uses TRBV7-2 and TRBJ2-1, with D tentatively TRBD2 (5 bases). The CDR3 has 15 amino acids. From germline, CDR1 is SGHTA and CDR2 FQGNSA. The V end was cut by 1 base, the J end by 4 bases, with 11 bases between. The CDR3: CASSLGRRTYNEQFF. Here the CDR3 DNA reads TGTGCCAGCAGCTTAGGGAGGCGGACTTACAATGAGCAGTTCTTC.

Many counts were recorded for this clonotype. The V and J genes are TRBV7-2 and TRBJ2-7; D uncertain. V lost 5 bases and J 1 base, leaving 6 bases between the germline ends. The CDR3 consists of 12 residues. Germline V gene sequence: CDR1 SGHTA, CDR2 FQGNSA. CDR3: CASSRTSYEQYF. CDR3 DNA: TGTGCCAGCAGCCGTACGTCCTACGAGCAGTACTTC.

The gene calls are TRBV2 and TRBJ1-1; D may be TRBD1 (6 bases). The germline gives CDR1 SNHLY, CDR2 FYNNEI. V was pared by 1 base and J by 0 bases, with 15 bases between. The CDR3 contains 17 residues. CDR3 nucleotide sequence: TGTGCCAGCAGTGAAGTTACAGGGTGGGGGATGAACACTGAAGCTTTCTTT. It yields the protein CASSEVTGWGMNTEAFF.

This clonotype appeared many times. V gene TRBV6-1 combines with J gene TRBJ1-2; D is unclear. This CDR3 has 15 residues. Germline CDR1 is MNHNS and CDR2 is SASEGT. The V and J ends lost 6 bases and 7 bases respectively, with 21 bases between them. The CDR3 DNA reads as TGTGCCAGCAGCCTTTTGCTCGGACGGGAGGGTGGCTACACCTTC. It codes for CASSLLLGREGGYTF.

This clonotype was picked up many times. The CDR3 nucleotides read TGTGCCAGCAGCACTCGGACAGGCGAATCCTACGAGCAGTACTTC. It encodes CASSTRTGESYEQYF. V is TRBV9 and J is TRBJ2-7; 7 bases fit TRBD1. The germline V gene has CDR1 SGDLS and CDR2 YYNGEE. Trimming cost V 4 bases and J 1 base; bases outside gene matches: 8. The CDR3 is 15 residues long.

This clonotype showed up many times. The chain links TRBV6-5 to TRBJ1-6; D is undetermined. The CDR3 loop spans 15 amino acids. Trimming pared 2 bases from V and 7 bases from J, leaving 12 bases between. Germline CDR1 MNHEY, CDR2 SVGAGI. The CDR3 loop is CASSYREGTNSPLHF. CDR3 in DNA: TGTGCCAGCAGTTACCGGGAAGGTACCAATTCACCCCTCCACTTT.

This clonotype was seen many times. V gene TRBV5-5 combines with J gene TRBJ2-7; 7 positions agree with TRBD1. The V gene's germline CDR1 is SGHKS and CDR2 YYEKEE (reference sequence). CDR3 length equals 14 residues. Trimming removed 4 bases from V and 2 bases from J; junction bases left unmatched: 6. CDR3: CASSLPTGPYEQYF. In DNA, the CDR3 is TGTGCCAGCAGCCTTCCGACAGGGCCCTACGAGCAGTACTTC.

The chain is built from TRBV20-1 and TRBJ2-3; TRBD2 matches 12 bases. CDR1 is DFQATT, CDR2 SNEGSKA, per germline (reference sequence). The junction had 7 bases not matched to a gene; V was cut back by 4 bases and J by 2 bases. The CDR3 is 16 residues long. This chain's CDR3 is CSAIPTSGGLTDTQYF. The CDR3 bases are TGCAGTGCTATCCCGACTAGCGGGGGACTCACAGATACGCAGTATTTT.

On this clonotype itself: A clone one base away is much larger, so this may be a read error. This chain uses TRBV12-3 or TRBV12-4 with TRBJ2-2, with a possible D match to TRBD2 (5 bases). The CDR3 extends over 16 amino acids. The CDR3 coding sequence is TGTGCCAGCAGTTCTGTGGGCCCTGCGAACACCGGGGAGCAGTTTTTT. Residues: CASSSVGPANTGEQFF.

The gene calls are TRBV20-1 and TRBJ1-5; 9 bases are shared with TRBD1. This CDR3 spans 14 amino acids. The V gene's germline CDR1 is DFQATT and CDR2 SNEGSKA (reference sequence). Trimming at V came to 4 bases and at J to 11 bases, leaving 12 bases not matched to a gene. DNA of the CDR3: TGCAGTGCTAAGGCTGGACAGGGGCAGTTAGCCCAGCATTTT. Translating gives CSAKAGQGQLAQHF.

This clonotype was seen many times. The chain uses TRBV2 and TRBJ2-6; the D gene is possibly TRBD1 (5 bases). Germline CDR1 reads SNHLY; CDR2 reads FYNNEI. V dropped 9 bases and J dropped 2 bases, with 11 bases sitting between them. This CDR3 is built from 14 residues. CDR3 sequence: CASSRVAGANVLTF. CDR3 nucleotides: TGTGCCAGTTCCAGGGTGGCTGGGGCCAACGTCCTGACTTTC.

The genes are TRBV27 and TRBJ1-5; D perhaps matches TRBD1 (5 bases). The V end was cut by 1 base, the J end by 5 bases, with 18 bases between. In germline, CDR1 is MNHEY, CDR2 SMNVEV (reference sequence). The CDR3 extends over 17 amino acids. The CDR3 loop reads CASSLYSSGGADQPQHF. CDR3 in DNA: TGTGCCAGCAGTTTATATTCGTCGGGAGGGGCGGATCAGCCCCAGCATTTT.

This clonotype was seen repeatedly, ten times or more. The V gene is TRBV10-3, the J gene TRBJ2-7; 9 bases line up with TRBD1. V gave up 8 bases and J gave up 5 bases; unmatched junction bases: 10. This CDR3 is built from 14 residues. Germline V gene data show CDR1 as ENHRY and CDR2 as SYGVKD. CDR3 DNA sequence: TGTGCCATCCGGGGACAGGGCTTTTTACACGAGCAGTACTTC. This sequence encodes CAIRGQGFLHEQYF.

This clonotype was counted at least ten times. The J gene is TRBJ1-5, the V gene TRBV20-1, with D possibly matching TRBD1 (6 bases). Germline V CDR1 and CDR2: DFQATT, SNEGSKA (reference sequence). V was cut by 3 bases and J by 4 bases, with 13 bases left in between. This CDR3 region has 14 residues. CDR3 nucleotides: TGCAGTGCTAGTCAGGGGTGGGGGAATCAGCCCCAGCATTTT. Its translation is CSASQGWGNQPQHF.

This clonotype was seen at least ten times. The CDR3, as DNA: TGCAGTGCTCACTCGGACAGGAGCTCACCCCTCCACTTT. It encodes CSAHSDRSSPLHF. The genes are TRBV20-1 and TRBJ1-6, with 7 positions matching TRBD1. Germline V gives CDR1 DFQATT, CDR2 SNEGSKA (reference sequence). The CDR3 has 13 amino acids. The trim removed 5 bases at V and 10 bases at J, leaving 8 bases unmatched.

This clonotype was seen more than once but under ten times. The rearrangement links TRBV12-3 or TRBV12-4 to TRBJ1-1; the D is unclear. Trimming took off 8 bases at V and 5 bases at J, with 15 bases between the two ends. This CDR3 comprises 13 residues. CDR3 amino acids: CASCGSGETEAFF. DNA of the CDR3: TGTGCCAGCTGTGGGTCAGGAGAGACTGAAGCTTTCTTT.

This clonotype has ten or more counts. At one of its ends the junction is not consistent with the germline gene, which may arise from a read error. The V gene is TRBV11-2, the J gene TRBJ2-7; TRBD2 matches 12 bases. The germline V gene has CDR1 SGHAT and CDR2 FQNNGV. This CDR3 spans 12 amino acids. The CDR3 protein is CASSLPGLAGAF. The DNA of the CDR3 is TGTGCCAGCAGCTTACCGGGACTAGCGGGCGCTTTC. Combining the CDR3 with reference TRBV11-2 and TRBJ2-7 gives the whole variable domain EAGVAQSPRYKIIEKRQSVAFWCNPISGHATLYWYQQILGQGPKLLIQFQNNGVVDDSQLPKDRFSAERLKGVDSTLKIQPAKLEDSAVYLCASSLPGLAGAFGPGTRLTVT.

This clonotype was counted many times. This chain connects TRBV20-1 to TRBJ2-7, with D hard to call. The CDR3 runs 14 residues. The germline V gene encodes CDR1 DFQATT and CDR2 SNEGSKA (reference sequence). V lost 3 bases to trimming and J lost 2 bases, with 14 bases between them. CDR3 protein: CSASPAPFTYEQYF. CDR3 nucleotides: TGCAGTGCTAGCCCGGCCCCCTTTACCTACGAGCAGTACTTC.

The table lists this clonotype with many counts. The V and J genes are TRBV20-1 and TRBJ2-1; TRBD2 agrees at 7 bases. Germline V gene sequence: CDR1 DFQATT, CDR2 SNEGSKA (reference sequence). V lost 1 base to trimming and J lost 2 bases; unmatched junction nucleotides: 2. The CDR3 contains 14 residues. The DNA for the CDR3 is TGCAGTGCTAGAGGGGGGGGACCCTACAATGAGCAGTTCTTC. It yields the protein CSARGGGPYNEQFF.

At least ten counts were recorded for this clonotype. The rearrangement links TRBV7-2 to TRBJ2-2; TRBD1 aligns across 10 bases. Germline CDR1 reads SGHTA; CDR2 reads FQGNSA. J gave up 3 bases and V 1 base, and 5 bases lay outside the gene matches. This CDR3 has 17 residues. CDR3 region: CASSLVPGQGDTGELFF. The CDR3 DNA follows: TGTGCCAGCAGCTTAGTCCCCGGACAGGGGGACACCGGGGAGCTGTTTTTT.

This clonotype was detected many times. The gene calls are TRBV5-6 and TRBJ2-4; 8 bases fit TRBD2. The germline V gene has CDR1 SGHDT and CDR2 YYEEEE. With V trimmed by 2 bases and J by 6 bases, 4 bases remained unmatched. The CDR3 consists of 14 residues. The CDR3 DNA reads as TGTGCCAGCAGCTTTAGCGGGGCCGGAAACATTCAGTACTTC. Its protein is CASSFSGAGNIQYF.

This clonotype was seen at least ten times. In DNA form, the CDR3 reads TGTGCCAGCAGCGTAGACCTGAACACCGGGGAGCTGTTTTTT. Translation gives CASSVDLNTGELFF. The chain links TRBV9 to TRBJ2-2, with D unresolved. Germline V gene data show CDR1 as SGDLS and CDR2 as YYNGEE. The germline V and J ends were trimmed by 0 bases and 1 base, with 4 bases remaining between them. The length of the CDR3 is 14 residues.

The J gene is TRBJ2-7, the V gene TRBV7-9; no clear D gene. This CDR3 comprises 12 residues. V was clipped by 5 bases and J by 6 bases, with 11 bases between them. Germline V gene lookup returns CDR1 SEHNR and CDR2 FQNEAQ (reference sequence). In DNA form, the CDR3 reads TGTGCCAGCAGCCCTGGGCTCTTCGAGCAGTACTTC. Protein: CASSPGLFEQYF.

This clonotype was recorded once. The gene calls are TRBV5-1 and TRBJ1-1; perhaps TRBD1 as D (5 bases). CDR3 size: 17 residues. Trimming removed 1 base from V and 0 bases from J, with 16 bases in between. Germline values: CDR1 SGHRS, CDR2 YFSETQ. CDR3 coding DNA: TGCGCCAGCAGCTTGACAGCGGGTCAGGGTCTGAACACTGAAGCTTTCTTT. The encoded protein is CASSLTAGQGLNTEAFF.

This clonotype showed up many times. CDR3 sequence: CSATKAYSYNEQFF. The CDR3 DNA is TGCAGTGCTACCAAGGCTTACTCCTACAATGAGCAGTTCTTC. The rearrangement joins TRBV20-1 to TRBJ2-1; no clear D gene. V lost 4 bases and J lost 0, with 10 bases in between. The length of the CDR3 is 14 residues. Germline V gives CDR1 DFQATT, CDR2 SNEGSKA (reference sequence).

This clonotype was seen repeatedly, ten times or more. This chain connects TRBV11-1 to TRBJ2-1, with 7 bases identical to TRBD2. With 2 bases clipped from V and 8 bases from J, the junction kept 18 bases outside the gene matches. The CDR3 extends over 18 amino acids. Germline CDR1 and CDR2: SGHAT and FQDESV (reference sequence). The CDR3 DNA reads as TGTGCCAGCAGCTTAATTGGGCCCGGACTAGATGGTGACGATGAGCAGTTCTTC. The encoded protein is CASSLIGPGLDGDDEQFF.